This entry lists 19 T cell receptor beta chains sequenced from one sample in a study of CD8 T cells in Susac syndrome. RNA amounts of about 0.5 to 1 ug underwent reverse transcription with random hexamers. From the immunoSEQ multiplex PCR reads, TCRdb called clonotypes with MiXCR, one entry per CDR3 protein. The sample lists about 180,000 distinct CDR3 sequences, just under 95% seen once, with around 0.095% in the top ten. Sequenced: CD4+ T cells from PBMCs. The receptor set was obtained from a human donor with Susac syndrome.

The rearrangement joins TRBV20-1 to TRBJ2-7; 9 nucleotides match TRBD2. CDR3 size: 12 residues. The germline V gene encodes CDR1 DFQATT and CDR2 SNEGSKA (reference sequence). The trim removed 3 bases at V and 5 bases at J, leaving 2 bases unmatched. The CDR3 nucleotides are TGCAGTGCTAGTAGGACTAGCGACGAGCAGTACTTC. Protein product: CSASRTSDEQYF.

The genes are TRBV29-1 and TRBJ1-6; possibly TRBD1 for D (5 bases). V was trimmed by 5 bases and J by 0 bases, leaving 8 bases between them. Germline V CDR1 and CDR2: SQVTM, ANQGSEA. This CDR3 contains 14 residues. The chain's CDR3 is CSVRQSSYNSPLHF. CDR3 DNA sequence: TGCAGCGTTAGACAGAGCTCCTATAATTCACCCCTCCACTTT.

This CDR3 reads CSARDLGSGGAVQQYF. The CDR3 DNA reads as TGCAGTGCTAGAGATCTGGGGAGCGGGGGGGCCGTGCAGCAGTACTTC. V gene TRBV20-1 combines with J gene TRBJ2-7; 10 bases map to TRBD2. Germline V CDR1 and CDR2: DFQATT, SNEGSKA (reference sequence). V dropped 0 bases and J dropped 8; count of bases not matched to a gene: 13. There are 16 residues in the CDR3.

This clonotype was recorded only once. The V call is TRBV4-3, the J call TRBJ1-4, with TRBD1 matching over 9 bases. The V gene's germline CDR1 is LGHNA and CDR2 YSLEER. Trimming at V came to 2 bases and at J to 7 bases, leaving 11 bases not matched to a gene. The CDR3 has 17 amino acids. The CDR3 region is CASSQQSSQGAGEKLFF. The CDR3 nucleotides are TGCGCCAGCAGCCAACAGTCCTCACAGGGGGCGGGTGAAAAACTGTTTTTT.

This chain uses TRBV24-1 with TRBJ1-2, with 10 bases matching TRBD1. This CDR3 is 16 amino acids long. The V gene end was trimmed by 3 bases and the J gene end by 8 bases; junction bases not matched to a gene: 11. Germline V gene data show CDR1 as KGHDR and CDR2 as SFDVKD. Here the CDR3 reads CATSDPTGTGDDGYTF. The CDR3 bases are TGTGCCACCAGTGATCCCACCGGGACAGGGGATGACGGCTACACCTTC.

The chain combines TRBV20-1 with TRBJ2-1, with 11 nucleotides matching TRBD2. Losses at the gene ends were 6 bases for V and 8 bases for J; bases not matched to a gene: 12. The length of the CDR3 is 15 residues. Germline V CDR1 and CDR2: DFQATT, SNEGSKA (reference sequence). This chain's CDR3 is CSAGSLAGGTDEQFF. Written as DNA, the CDR3 is TGCAGTGCGGGGAGTTTAGCGGGAGGGACGGATGAGCAGTTCTTC.

This chain uses TRBV15 with TRBJ1-4; D is uncertain. CDR3 length equals 14 residues. From germline, CDR1 is LNHNV and CDR2 YYDKDF (reference sequence). Trimming removed 0 bases from V and 7 bases from J, with 9 bases in between. The CDR3 is CATSREVPVEKLFF. In DNA form, the CDR3 reads TGTGCCACCAGCAGAGAGGTGCCAGTTGAAAAACTGTTTTTT.

The V gene is TRBV2, the J gene TRBJ1-2; D gene uncertain. Germline CDR1 SNHLY, CDR2 FYNNEI. The CDR3 is 14 residues long. Deletions cut 3 bases from V and 6 bases from J, with 14 bases between. Here the CDR3 reads CASSDTGSVNGYTF. The DNA of the CDR3 is TGTGCCAGCAGTGATACTGGCAGCGTAAATGGCTACACCTTC.

The chain joins TRBV30 to TRBJ2-3, with D possibly called TRBD1 or TRBD2 (6 bases each). Germline V gene lookup returns CDR1 GTSNPN and CDR2 SVGIG (reference sequence). There are 16 residues in the CDR3. The germline V and J ends were trimmed by 0 bases and 2 bases, with 15 bases remaining between them. The chain's CDR3 is CAWSVFRGLFTDTQYF. Written as DNA, the CDR3 is TGTGCCTGGAGTGTATTCCGGGGGCTATTCACAGATACGCAGTATTTT.

The chain is built from TRBV5-4 and TRBJ1-6; a weak D match, TRBD1 (6 bases). The V end was cut by 5 bases, the J end by 9 bases, with 15 bases between. Germline V gives CDR1 SGHNT, CDR2 YYREEE (reference sequence). The CDR3 length is 14 residues. CDR3 loop: CASSEQGVSSPLHF. CDR3 DNA: TGTGCCAGCAGTGAACAGGGAGTCAGTTCACCCCTCCACTTT.

This rearrangement joins TRBV20-1 to TRBJ2-1; D unresolved. The CDR3 totals 17 residues. V was shortened by 3 bases and J by 4 bases, with 22 bases between the two germline ends. Germline V lookup: CDR1 DFQATT, CDR2 SNEGSKA (reference sequence). Written as DNA, the CDR3 is TGCAGTGCTAGCTCGGCCACTCAGAAAAGGTTATACAATGAGCAGTTCTTC. As protein: CSASSATQKRLYNEQFF.

The chain couples TRBV29-1 to TRBJ1-1; a possible D gene is TRBD1 (5 bases). Germline CDR1 reads SQVTM; CDR2 reads ANQGSEA. The CDR3 contains 13 residues. The V and J ends lost 2 bases and 4 bases respectively, with 11 bases between them. CDR3 protein: CSVESGRGTEAFF. The CDR3 DNA sequence: TGCAGCGTTGAATCCGGGAGGGGCACTGAAGCTTTCTTT.

This chain joins TRBV6-6 and TRBJ1-5; D not certain. Per germline, CDR1 MNHNY and CDR2 SVGAGI (reference sequence). Deletions cut 0 bases from V and 7 bases from J, with 13 bases between. CDR3 length equals 15 residues. The CDR3 sequence is CASSYSGSEYQPQHF. The CDR3 DNA follows: TGTGCCAGCAGTTACTCGGGATCGGAGTACCAGCCCCAGCATTTT.

This clonotype is a singleton in its sample. The chain joins TRBV7-2 to TRBJ2-2; 11 positions agree with TRBD1. The CDR3 spans 15 residues. Losses at the gene ends were 7 bases for V and 5 bases for J; bases not matched to a gene: 6. CDR1 and CDR2 from the germline V gene are SGHTA and FQGNSA. The CDR3 DNA reads TGTGCCAGCACCCAGGGACAGGGGGTAACCGGGGAGCTGTTTTTT. Translation: CASTQGQGVTGELFF.

The chain combines TRBV7-8 with TRBJ1-2; 10 bases are shared with TRBD1. J gave up 8 bases and V 5 bases, and 11 bases lay outside the gene matches. Germline-derived CDR1 and CDR2 are SGHVS and FQNEAQ. The CDR3 has 15 amino acids. The CDR3 here is CASSLGQGSSYGYTF. CDR3 coding DNA: TGTGCCAGCAGCCTGGGACAGGGGAGTTCCTACGGCTACACCTTC.

This sequence joins TRBV15 and TRBJ2-7; D may be TRBD1 (5 bases). The germline CDR1 and CDR2 sequences are LNHNV and YYDKDF (reference sequence). The V end lost 4 bases, the J end lost 5 bases, and 15 bases lay between the germline ends. CDR3 length equals 14 residues. The CDR3 is CATSKSRALDEQYF. The CDR3 DNA sequence: TGTGCCACCAGCAAGTCCAGGGCTCTCGACGAGCAGTACTTC.

This chain uses TRBV20-1 with TRBJ2-5, with a possible D match to TRBD2 (5 bases). The germline CDR1 and CDR2 sequences are DFQATT and SNEGSKA (reference sequence). The CDR3 loop spans 16 amino acids. The V and J ends lost 1 base and 2 bases respectively, with 17 bases between them. In DNA, the CDR3 is TGCAGTGCTAGAGGAAGTAACGGGAAAGGACAAGAGACCCAGTACTTC. Amino acid sequence: CSARGSNGKGQETQYF.

This rearrangement joins TRBV19 to TRBJ1-1, with a weak D call TRBD1 (5 bases). The CDR3 loop spans 14 amino acids. Per germline, CDR1 LNHDA and CDR2 SQIVND (reference sequence). V dropped 1 base and J dropped 1 base, with 7 bases sitting between them. CDR3 in DNA: TGTGCCAGTAGTATAGTGGGGGGGAACACTGAAGCTTTCTTT. Its translation: CASSIVGGNTEAFF.

The rearrangement links TRBV24-1 to TRBJ2-2; the match to TRBD1 covers 8 bases. Germline V gene data show CDR1 as KGHDR and CDR2 as SFDVKD. The CDR3 spans 14 residues. The trim removed 12 bases at V and 0 bases at J, leaving 5 bases unmatched. As DNA, the CDR3 is TGTGCCGTAAAGGGACAGGCGAACACCGGGGAGCTGTTTTTT. Amino acids: CAVKGQANTGELFF.